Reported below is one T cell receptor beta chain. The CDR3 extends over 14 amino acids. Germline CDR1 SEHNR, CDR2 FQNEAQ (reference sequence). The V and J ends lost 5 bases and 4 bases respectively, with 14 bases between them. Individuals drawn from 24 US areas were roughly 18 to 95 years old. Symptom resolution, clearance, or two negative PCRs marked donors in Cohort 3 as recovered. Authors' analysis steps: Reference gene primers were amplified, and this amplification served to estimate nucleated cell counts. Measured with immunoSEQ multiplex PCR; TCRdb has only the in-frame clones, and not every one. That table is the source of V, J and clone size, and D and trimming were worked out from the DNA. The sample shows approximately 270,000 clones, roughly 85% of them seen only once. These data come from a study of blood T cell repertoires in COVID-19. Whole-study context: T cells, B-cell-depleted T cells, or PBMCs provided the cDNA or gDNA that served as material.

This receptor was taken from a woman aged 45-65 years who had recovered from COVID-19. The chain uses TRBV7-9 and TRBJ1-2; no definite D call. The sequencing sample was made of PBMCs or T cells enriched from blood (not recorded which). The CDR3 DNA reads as TGTGCCAGCAGCGCGATGACGGAGGCCTATGGCTACACCTTC. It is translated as CASSAMTEAYGYTF.